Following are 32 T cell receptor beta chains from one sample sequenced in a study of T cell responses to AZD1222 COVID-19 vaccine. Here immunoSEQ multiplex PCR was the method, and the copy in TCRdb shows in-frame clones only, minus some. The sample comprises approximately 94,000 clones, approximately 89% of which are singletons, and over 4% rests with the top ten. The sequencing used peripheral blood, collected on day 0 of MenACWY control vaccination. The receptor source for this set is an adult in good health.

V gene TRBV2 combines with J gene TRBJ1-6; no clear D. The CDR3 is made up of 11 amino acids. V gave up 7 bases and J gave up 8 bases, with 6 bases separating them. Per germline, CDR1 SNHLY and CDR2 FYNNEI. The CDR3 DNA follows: TGTGCCAGCACCTACTATTCACCCCTCCACTTT. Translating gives CASTYYSPLHF.

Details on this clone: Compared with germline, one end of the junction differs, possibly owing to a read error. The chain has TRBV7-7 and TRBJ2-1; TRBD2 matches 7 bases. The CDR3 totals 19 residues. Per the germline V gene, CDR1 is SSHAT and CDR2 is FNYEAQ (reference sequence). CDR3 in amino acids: CASSLGSFSSGPWVDEQFF. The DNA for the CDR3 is TGTGCTAGCAGCTTAGGAAGTTTTTCTAGCGGACCCTGGGTCGATGAGCAGTTCTTC.

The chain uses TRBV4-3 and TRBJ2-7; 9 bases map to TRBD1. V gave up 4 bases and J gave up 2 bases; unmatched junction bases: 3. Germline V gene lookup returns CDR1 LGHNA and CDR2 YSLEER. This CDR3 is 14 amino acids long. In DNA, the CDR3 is TGCGCCAGCAGCCCGGGACAGGGAGCCTACGAGCAGTACTTC. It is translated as CASSPGQGAYEQYF.

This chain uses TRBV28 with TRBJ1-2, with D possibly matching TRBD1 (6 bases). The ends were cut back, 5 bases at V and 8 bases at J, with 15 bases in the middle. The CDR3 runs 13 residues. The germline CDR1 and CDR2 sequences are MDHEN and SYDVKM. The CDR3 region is CASSTGGAKGYTF. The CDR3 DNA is TGTGCCAGCAGTACGGGGGGCGCGAAGGGCTACACCTTC.

The CDR3 is CASSPRTTENTGELFF. CDR3 DNA sequence: TGCGCCAGCAGCCCCCGGACTACCGAGAACACCGGGGAGCTGTTTTTT. This chain connects TRBV5-1 to TRBJ2-2, with D perhaps matching TRBD2 (6 bases). CDR1 and CDR2 from the germline V gene are SGHRS and YFSETQ. Trimming pared 4 bases from V and 1 base from J, leaving 14 bases between. The CDR3 spans 16 residues.

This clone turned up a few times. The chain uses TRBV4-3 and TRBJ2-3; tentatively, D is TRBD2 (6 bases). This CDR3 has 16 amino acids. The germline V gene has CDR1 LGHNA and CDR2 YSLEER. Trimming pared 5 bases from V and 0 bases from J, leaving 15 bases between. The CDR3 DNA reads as TGCGCCAGCAGCGGTTTGGCGGGGAGAAGCACAGATACGCAGTATTTT. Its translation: CASSGLAGRSTDTQYF.

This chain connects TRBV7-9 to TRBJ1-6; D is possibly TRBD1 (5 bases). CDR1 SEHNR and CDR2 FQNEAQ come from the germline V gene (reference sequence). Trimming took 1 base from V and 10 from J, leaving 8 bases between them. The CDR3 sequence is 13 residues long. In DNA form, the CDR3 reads TGTGCCAGCAGCTTAGAGGGGCCATCACCCCTCCACTTT. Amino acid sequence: CASSLEGPSPLHF.

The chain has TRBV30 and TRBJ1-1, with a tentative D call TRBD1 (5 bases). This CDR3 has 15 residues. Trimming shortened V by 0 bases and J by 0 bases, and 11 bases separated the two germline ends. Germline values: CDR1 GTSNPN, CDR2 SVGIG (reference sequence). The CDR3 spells CAWSVWGGMNTEAFF. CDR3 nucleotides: TGTGCCTGGAGTGTATGGGGGGGTATGAACACTGAAGCTTTCTTT.

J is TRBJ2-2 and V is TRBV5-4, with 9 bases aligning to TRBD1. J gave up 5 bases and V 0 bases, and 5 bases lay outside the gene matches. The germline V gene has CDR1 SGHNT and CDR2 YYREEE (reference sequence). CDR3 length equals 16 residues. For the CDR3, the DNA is TGTGCCAGCAGCTTGGCAGGGACAGGGATGACCGGGGAGCTGTTTTTT. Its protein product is CASSLAGTGMTGELFF.

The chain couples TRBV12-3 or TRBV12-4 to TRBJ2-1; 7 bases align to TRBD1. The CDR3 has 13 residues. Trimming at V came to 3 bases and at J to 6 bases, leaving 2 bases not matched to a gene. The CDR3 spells CASSLTGTNEQFF. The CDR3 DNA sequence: TGTGCCAGCAGTTTGACAGGGACCAATGAGCAGTTCTTC.

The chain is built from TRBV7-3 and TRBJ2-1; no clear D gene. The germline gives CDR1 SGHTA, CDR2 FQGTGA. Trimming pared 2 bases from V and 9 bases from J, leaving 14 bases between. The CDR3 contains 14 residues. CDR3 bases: TGTGCCAGCAGCTTAGACTTTTTCCCCCCTGAGCAGTTCTTC. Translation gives CASSLDFFPPEQFF.

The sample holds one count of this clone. CDR3 coding DNA: TGCGCCAGCAGCTCCGGACTAGCGGGGGGGTCAGATACGCAGTATTTT. Protein product: CASSSGLAGGSDTQYF. The chain links TRBV5-1 to TRBJ2-3, with 15 bases fitting TRBD2. CDR1 and CDR2 (germline): SGHRS, YFSETQ. J gave up 4 bases and V 3 bases, and 3 bases lay outside the gene matches. The CDR3 consists of 16 residues. Variable domain in full (rest from reference TRBV5-1 and TRBJ2-3): KAGVTQTPRYLIKTRGQQVTLSCSPISGHRSVSWYQQTPGQGLQFLFEYFSETQRNKGNFPGRFSGRQFSNSRSEMNVSTLELGDSALYLCASSSGLAGGSDTQYFGPGTRLTVL.

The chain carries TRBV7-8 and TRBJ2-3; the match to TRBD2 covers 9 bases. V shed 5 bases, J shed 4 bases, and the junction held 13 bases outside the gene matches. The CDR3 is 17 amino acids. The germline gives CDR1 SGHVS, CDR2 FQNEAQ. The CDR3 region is CASSRSWRGGNSDTQYF. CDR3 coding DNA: TGTGCCAGCAGCCGATCGTGGCGGGGGGGCAACTCAGATACGCAGTATTTT.

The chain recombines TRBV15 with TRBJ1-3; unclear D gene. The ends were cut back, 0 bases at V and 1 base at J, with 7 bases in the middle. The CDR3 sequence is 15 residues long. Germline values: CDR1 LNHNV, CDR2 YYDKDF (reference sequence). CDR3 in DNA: TGTGCCACCAGCAGAGATGGGGTTTCTGGAAACACCATATATTTT. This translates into CATSRDGVSGNTIYF.

The CDR3 DNA sequence: TGTGCCAGTAGTAGGGGGTCCCGAGTCACAGATACGCAGTATTTT. As protein: CASSRGSRVTDTQYF. V usage is TRBV19 and J usage is TRBJ2-3, with D perhaps matching TRBD1 or TRBD2 (5 bases each). CDR1 LNHDA and CDR2 SQIVND come from the germline V gene (reference sequence). There are 15 residues in the CDR3. Trimming cost V 4 bases and J 2 bases, with 13 bases left between them.

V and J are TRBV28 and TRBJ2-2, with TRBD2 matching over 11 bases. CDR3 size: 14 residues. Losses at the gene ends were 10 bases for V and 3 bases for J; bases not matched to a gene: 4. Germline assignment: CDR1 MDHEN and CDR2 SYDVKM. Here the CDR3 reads CATVTSGDTGELFF. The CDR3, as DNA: TGTGCCACTGTGACTAGCGGGGACACCGGGGAGCTGTTTTTT.

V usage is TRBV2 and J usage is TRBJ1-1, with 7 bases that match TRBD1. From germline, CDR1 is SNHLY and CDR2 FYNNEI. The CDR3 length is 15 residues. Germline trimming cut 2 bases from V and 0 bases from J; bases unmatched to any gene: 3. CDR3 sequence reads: CASSEPGQMNTEAFF. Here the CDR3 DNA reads TGTGCCAGCAGTGAACCGGGACAGATGAACACTGAAGCTTTCTTT.

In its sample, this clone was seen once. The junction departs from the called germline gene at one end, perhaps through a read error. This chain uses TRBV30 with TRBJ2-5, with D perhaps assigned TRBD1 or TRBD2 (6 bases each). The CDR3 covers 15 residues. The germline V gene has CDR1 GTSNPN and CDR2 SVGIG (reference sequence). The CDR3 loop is CAWTAPRGQQATQYF. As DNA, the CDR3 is TGTGCCTGGACGGCCCCTCGGGGGCAGCAAGCGACCCAGTACTTC.

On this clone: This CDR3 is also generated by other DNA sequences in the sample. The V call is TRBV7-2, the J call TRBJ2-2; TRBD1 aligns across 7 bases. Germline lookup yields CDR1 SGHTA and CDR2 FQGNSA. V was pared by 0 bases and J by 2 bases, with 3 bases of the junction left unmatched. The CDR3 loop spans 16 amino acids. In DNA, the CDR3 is TGTGCCAGCAGCTTAGCAGGGGGCGCCAACACCGGGGAGCTGTTTTTT. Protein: CASSLAGGANTGELFF. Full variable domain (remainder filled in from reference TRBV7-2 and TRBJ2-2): GAGVSQSPSNKVTEKGKDVELRCDPISGHTALYWYRQSLGQGLEFLIYFQGNSAPDKSGLPSDRFSAERTGGSVSTLTIQRTQQEDSAVYLCASSLAGGANTGELFFGEGSRLTVL.

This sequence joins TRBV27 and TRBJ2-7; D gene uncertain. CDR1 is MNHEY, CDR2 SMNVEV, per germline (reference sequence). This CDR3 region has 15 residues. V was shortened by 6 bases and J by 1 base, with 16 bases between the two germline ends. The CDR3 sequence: CASSALRGPSYEQYF. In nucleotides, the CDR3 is TGTGCCAGCAGCGCCCTGCGAGGCCCTTCCTACGAGCAGTACTTC.

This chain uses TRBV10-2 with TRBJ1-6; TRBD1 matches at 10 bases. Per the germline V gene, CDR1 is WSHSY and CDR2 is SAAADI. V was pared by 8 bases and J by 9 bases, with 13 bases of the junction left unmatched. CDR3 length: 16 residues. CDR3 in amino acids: CASSKVSRDRGSPLHF. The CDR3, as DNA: TGCGCCAGCTCTAAGGTGTCGCGGGACAGGGGTTCACCCCTCCACTTT.

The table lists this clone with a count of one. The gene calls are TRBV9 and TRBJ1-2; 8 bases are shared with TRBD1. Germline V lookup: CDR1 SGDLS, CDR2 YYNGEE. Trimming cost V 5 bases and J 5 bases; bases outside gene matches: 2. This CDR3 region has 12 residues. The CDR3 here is CASRGQAYGYTF. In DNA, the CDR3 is TGTGCCAGCAGGGGACAGGCATATGGCTACACCTTC.

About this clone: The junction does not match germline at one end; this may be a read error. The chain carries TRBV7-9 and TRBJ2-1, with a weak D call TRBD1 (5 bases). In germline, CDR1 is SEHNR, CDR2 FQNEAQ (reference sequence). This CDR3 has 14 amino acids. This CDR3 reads CASRLGEANNEQFF. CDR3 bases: TGTGCCAGCAGGTTAGGGGAAGCCAACAATGAGCAGTTCTTC.

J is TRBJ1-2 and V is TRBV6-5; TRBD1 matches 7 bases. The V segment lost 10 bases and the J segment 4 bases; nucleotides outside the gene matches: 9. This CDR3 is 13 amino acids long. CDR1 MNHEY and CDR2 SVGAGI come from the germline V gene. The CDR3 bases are TGTGCCATTACTGACAGGGCCGGCTATGGCTACACCTTC. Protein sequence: CAITDRAGYGYTF.

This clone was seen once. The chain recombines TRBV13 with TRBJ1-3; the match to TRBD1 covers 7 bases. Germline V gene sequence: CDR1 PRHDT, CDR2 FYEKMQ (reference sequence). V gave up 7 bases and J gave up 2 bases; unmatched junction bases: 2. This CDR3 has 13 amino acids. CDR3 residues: CASTQGTGNTIYF. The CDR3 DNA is TGTGCCAGCACACAGGGGACTGGAAACACCATATATTTT.

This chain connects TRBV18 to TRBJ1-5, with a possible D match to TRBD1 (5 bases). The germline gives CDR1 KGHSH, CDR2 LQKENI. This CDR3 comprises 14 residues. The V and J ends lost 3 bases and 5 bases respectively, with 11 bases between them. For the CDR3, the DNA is TGTGCCAGCTCACCTCAGGGATCGGATCAGCCCCAGCATTTT. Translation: CASSPQGSDQPQHF.

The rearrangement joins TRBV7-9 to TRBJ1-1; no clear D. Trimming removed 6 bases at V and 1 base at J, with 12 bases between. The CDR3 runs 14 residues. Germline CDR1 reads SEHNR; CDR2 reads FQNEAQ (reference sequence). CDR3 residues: CASSWTPSNTEAFF. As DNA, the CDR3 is TGTGCCAGCAGTTGGACCCCCTCGAACACTGAAGCTTTCTTT. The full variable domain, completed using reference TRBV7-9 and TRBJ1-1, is DTGVSQNPRHKITKRGQNVTFRCDPISEHNRLYWYRQTLGQGPEFLTYFQNEAQLEKSRLLSDRFSAERPKGSFSTLEIQRTEQGDSAMYLCASSWTPSNTEAFFGQGTRLTVV.

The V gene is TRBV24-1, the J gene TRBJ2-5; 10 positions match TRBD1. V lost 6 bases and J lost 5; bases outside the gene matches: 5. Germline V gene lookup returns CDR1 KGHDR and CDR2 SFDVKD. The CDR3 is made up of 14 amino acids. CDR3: CATSRGTGVETQYF. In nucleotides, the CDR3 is TGTGCCACCAGTAGGGGGACAGGGGTGGAGACCCAGTACTTC.

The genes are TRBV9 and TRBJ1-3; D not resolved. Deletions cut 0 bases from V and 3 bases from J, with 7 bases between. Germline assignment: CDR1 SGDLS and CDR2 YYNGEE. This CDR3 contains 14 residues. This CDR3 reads CASSVVSGGNTIYF. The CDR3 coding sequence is TGTGCCAGCAGCGTAGTGTCTGGTGGAAACACCATATATTTT. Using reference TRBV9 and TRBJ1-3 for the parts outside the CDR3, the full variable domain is DSGVTQTPKHLITATGQRVTLRCSPRSGDLSVYWYQQSLDQGLQFLIQYYNGEERAKGNILERFSAQQFPDLHSELNLSSLELGDSALYFCASSVVSGGNTIYFGEGSWLTVV.

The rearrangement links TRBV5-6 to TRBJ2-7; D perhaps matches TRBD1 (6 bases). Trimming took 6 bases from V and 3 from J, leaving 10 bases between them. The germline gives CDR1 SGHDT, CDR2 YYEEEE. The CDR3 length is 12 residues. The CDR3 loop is CASIKQGYEQYF. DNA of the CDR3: TGTGCCAGCATCAAACAGGGCTACGAGCAGTACTTC.

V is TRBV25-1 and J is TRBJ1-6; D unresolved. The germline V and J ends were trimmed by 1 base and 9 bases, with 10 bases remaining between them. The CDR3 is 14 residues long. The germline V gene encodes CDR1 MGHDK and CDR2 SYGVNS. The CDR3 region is CASSEWLVGSPLHF. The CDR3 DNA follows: TGTGCCAGCAGTGAATGGCTGGTGGGTTCACCCCTCCACTTT.

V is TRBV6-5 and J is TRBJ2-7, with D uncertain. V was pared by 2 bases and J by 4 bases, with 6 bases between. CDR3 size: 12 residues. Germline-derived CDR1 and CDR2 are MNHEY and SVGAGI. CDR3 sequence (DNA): TGTGCCAGCAGTTACAGCCGATACGAGCAGTACTTC. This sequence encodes CASSYSRYEQYF.